The 15 T cell receptor beta chains presented below share a single source sample, sequenced in a study of blood T cell repertoires in COVID-19. The method was immunoSEQ multiplex PCR; TCRdb's version includes in-frame clones alone and lacks a portion of them. The sample consists of 150,000 to 200,000 clones, roughly 90% of them appearing once. Sample: peripheral blood. The receptors originated from a man in his thirties or forties with COVID-19, enrolled during active disease.

The chain joins TRBV5-1 to TRBJ1-1; maybe TRBD1 (5 bases). The CDR3 runs 14 residues. Trimming took off 3 bases at V and 1 base at J, with 10 bases between the two ends. In germline, CDR1 is SGHRS, CDR2 YFSETQ. The CDR3 DNA is TGCGCCAGCAGCTCCAGGGAATGGAACACTGAAGCTTTCTTT. This translates into CASSSREWNTEAFF. The full variable domain, with the rest looked up from reference TRBV5-1 and TRBJ1-1, is KAGVTQTPRYLIKTRGQQVTLSCSPISGHRSVSWYQQTPGQGLQFLFEYFSETQRNKGNFPGRFSGRQFSNSRSEMNVSTLELGDSALYLCASSSREWNTEAFFGQGTRLTVV.

The V call is TRBV12-5, the J call TRBJ1-2, with D possibly matching TRBD1 (5 bases). Germline V gene lookup returns CDR1 LGHNT and CDR2 FRNRAP. The CDR3 totals 18 residues. Trimming removed 1 base at V and 6 bases at J, with 24 bases between. DNA of the CDR3: TGTGCTAGTGGTTTGGCCCCGATTGACAGAATATCAGACCATGGCTACACCTTC. This sequence encodes CASGLAPIDRISDHGYTF.

The genes are TRBV9 and TRBJ2-2, with a tentative D call TRBD2 (6 bases). The germline gives CDR1 SGDLS, CDR2 YYNGEE. The CDR3 is 15 amino acids. The V gene lost 2 bases and the J gene lost 3 bases, with 11 bases spanning the gap. CDR3 coding DNA: TGTGCCAGCAGCGTGGGGGGAGGAGACACCGGGGAGCTGTTTTTT. Protein: CASSVGGGDTGELFF. Full variable domain (outside the CDR3, taken from reference TRBV9 and TRBJ2-2): DSGVTQTPKHLITATGQRVTLRCSPRSGDLSVYWYQQSLDQGLQFLIQYYNGEERAKGNILERFSAQQFPDLHSELNLSSLELGDSALYFCASSVGGGDTGELFFGEGSRLTVL.

V and J are TRBV19 and TRBJ2-1, with TRBD1 identical over 12 bases. Germline V gene data show CDR1 as LNHDA and CDR2 as SQIVND (reference sequence). The CDR3 totals 14 residues. Germline trimming cut 6 bases from V and 7 bases from J; bases unmatched to any gene: 4. CDR3 region: CASSWDRGRNEQFF. As DNA, the CDR3 is TGTGCCAGTAGCTGGGACAGGGGGCGGAATGAGCAGTTCTTC.

This chain joins TRBV6-5 and TRBJ1-1; the match to TRBD1 covers 12 bases. With V trimmed by 3 bases and J by 4 bases, 6 bases remained unmatched. CDR1 and CDR2 (germline): MNHEY, SVGAGI. This CDR3 has 16 residues. DNA of the CDR3: TGTGCCAGCAGTTATGGGACAGGGGGCGTCGCCACTGAAGCTTTCTTT. Its translation is CASSYGTGGVATEAFF.

The chain's CDR3 is CASSQGDRAAYGYTF. CDR3 nucleotides: TGCGCCAGCAGCCAAGGCGACAGGGCCGCCTATGGCTACACCTTC. V and J are TRBV4-1 and TRBJ1-2; TRBD1 aligns across 7 bases. CDR1 is MGHRA, CDR2 YSYEKL, per germline. This CDR3 contains 15 residues. V lost 1 base, J lost 4 bases, and 6 bases stayed unmatched.

V gene TRBV5-5 combines with J gene TRBJ1-5; 7 bases line up with TRBD1. Germline CDR1 reads SGHKS; CDR2 reads YYEKEE (reference sequence). After removal of 4 bases from V and 6 bases from J, the junction contained 10 bases not matched to a gene. This CDR3 has 15 amino acids. CDR3 coding DNA: TGTGCCAGCAGCGGAGGGACAGAAAGAACTCAGCCCCAGCATTTT. Residues: CASSGGTERTQPQHF.

The genes are TRBV29-1 and TRBJ2-1; D unclear. The CDR3 loop spans 17 amino acids. CDR1 and CDR2 (germline): SQVTM, ANQGSEA. Trimming pared 4 bases from V and 2 bases from J, leaving 21 bases between. The CDR3 reads CSVVGRQDFNAYNEQFF. The CDR3 nucleotides are TGCAGCGTTGTGGGCCGGCAGGATTTCAACGCCTACAATGAGCAGTTCTTC.

The J gene is TRBJ2-7, the V gene TRBV28, with 7 positions matching TRBD2. The J segment lost 1 base and the V segment lost 3 bases, leaving 6 bases of the junction unmatched. Germline-derived CDR1 and CDR2 are MDHEN and SYDVKM. The CDR3 is 15 amino acids. The CDR3 DNA reads TGTGCCAGCAGTTTCGGCGGGAGAGGGTCCTACGAGCAGTACTTC. Residues: CASSFGGRGSYEQYF. Filled out from reference TRBV28 and TRBJ2-7, the complete variable domain reads DVKVTQSSRYLVKRTGEKVFLECVQDMDHENMFWYRQDPGLGLRLIYFSYDVKMKEKGDIPEGYSVSREKKERFSLILESASTNQTSMYLCASSFGGRGSYEQYFGPGTRLTVT.

V is TRBV3-1 (or the pseudogene TRBV3-2) and J is TRBJ2-7; a weak D match, TRBD2 (5 bases). CDR1 is LGHDT and CDR2 is YNNKEL in the germline V gene (reference sequence). The CDR3 contains 16 residues. V dropped 2 bases and J dropped 3 bases, with 17 bases sitting between them. CDR3 nucleotide sequence: TGTGCCAGCAGCCAAAAAGCTGGACTGCTTATCTACGAGCAGTACTTC. This gives the protein CASSQKAGLLIYEQYF.

The genes are TRBV23-1 and TRBJ1-1; D may be TRBD1 (5 bases). TRBV23-1 is marked as an open reading frame, function uncertain. This CDR3 is built from 14 residues. Between the trimmed V and J ends, which lost 6 bases and 5 bases, there was a span of 16 bases. The CDR3 region has the DNA TGCGCCAGCAGCCTCAATTGGGGGGAAACTGAAGCTTTCTTT. The encoded protein is CASSLNWGETEAFF.

V gene TRBV7-3 combines with J gene TRBJ1-1; 7 bases fit TRBD1. This CDR3 spans 15 amino acids. CDR1 is SGHTA and CDR2 is FQGTGA in the germline V gene. Germline trimming cut 4 bases from V and 4 bases from J; bases unmatched to any gene: 9. The CDR3 sequence is CASSSIGQAGTEAFF. CDR3 in DNA: TGTGCCAGCAGCTCCATCGGACAGGCCGGCACTGAAGCTTTCTTT.

This chain joins TRBV7-9 and TRBJ2-1; D remains ambiguous. V dropped 5 bases and J dropped 8 bases, with 16 bases sitting between them. The CDR3 runs to 14 residues. In germline, CDR1 is SEHNR, CDR2 FQNEAQ (reference sequence). Here the CDR3 DNA reads TGTGCCAGCAGCCACAGCTCTTTACCCCATGAGCAGTTCTTC. It yields the protein CASSHSSLPHEQFF.

This clone was detected a few times. The rearrangement uses TRBV7-9 and TRBJ1-5; tentative D call: TRBD1 (5 bases). This CDR3 has 14 residues. Trimming stripped 2 bases from V and 1 base from J, with 6 bases between. Germline V CDR1 and CDR2: SEHNR, FQNEAQ (reference sequence). Here the CDR3 reads CASSLQGSNQPQHF. In DNA, the CDR3 is TGTGCCAGCAGCTTACAGGGAAGCAATCAGCCCCAGCATTTT.

This clone is a singleton in its sample. This chain connects TRBV4-2 to TRBJ2-5, with 14 bases lining up with TRBD2. CDR1 and CDR2 (germline): LGHNA, YNFKEQ. The V gene end was trimmed by 2 bases and the J gene end by 5 bases; junction bases not matched to a gene: 7. There are 17 residues in the CDR3. CDR3 in DNA: TGTGCCAGCAGCCAACCCGGACTAGCGGGGGGTCGGGAGACCCAGTACTTC. Amino acids: CASSQPGLAGGRETQYF.